Included here is one T cell receptor (beta chain) sequence, with context. Its antigen is unknown. Nothing much larger sits one base from this clone, and base qualities are not available. The data belong to a study of OX40 agonist ivuxolimab in advanced cancers. With respect to the entire study: Ivuxolimab was a fully human IgG2 agonistic monoclonal antibody targeting the costimulatory receptor OX40 (CD134). Among the approximately 50 dose-escalation patients, about 20 had hepatocellular carcinoma, around 15 melanoma, 9 renal cell carcinoma and 9 head and neck cancer. The purpose of peripheral TCRbeta sequencing was to test whether ivuxolimab changed TCR sequence diversity and led to clonal T-cell expansion. Patients were allowed to have had prior anti-PD-1, anti-PD-L1 or anti-CTLA-4 therapy, and approximately 40% of the dose-escalation patients had been treated with checkpoint inhibitors. Intravenous ivuxolimab was administered to patients every 2 weeks at six dose levels: 0.01, 0.1, 0.3, 1.5, 3 and 10 mg/kg. Partial responses were achieved by three dose-escalation patients, of whom one had hepatocellular carcinoma and two had cutaneous melanoma. A male proportion of nearly 85% and a mean age of approximately 55 years, ranging from about 20 to 85, were recorded for the dose-escalation cohort. The paper describes the monotherapy dose-escalation part (N ≈ 52 patients) of the phase I trial of ivuxolimab.

The investigation overall reported the following: The antigen specificity of the clonally expanded peripheral T cells was not determined. At doses from 0.1 to 3.0 mg/kg, clonal expansion was seen in both CD4+ and CD8+ blood T cells between baseline and week 6. Low levels of normalized T-cell clonal expansion were also shown by some nonresponding patients. After ivuxolimab, CD8+ T cells had more expanded clones than CD4+ T cells on average. In the 0.1-3.0 mg/kg groups, partial responders had among the lowest normalized peripheral clonal expansion, particularly in CD8+ T cells.

The trial excluded patients who had a history of autoimmune disease or were on systemic immunosuppression. Peripheral blood for TCR sequencing was collected from all dose cohorts at baseline, on cycle 4 day 1, and on cycle 7 day 1. Samples came from an open-label, multicenter, first-in-human phase I dose-escalation trial of ivuxolimab. Adults with locally advanced or metastatic melanoma, renal cell carcinoma, hepatocellular carcinoma or head and neck squamous cell carcinoma were enrolled in the trial. Before TCR sequencing, CD4+ T cells and CD8+ T cells were sorted from peripheral blood as separate populations. V is reduced by 3 bases and J by 6 bases, leaving a spacing of 17 bases between them. CDR1 and CDR2 (PRHDT, FYEKMQ) derive from the germline V gene (reference sequence). The cysteine opens and the phenylalanine closes a CDR3 of 15 amino acids. Kept here is only the CDR3 DNA, which spans 45 bases and is read in frame from base 1.

Genomic DNA was isolated from the sorted cells so that the TCRbeta CDR3 region could be sequenced. The immunoSEQ Assay was used for sequencing of TCRbeta CDR3 regions. Here the immuneACCESS table is served through TCRdb, limited to in-frame sequences with V and J called. Missing clones are a known gap in these copies; in checked studies unresolved V genes cover under half, and the rest lacks a known reason. This sample comprises approximately 74,000 clones, about 89% of them detected only once. The top ten clonotypes cover roughly 6% of the sample. The TCR comes from an adult with an advanced solid tumor such as melanoma, head and neck, liver or kidney cancer. The sequencing here drew on CD4+ or CD8+ T cells sorted from blood, taken in a trial of the OX40 agonist ivuxolimab. Here the chain combines TRBV13 and TRBJ1-2, with the D gene too uncertain to name. The CDR3 protein sequence reads: CASSFTTAEYNGYTF. The DNA sequence reads TGTGCCAGCAGCTTTACGACGGCTGAATATAATGGCTACACCTTC. The variable domain in full, with residues beyond the CDR3 obtained from the reference TRBV13 and TRBJ1-2 genes, is AAGVIQSPRHLIKEKRETATLKCYPIPRHDTVYWYQQGPGQDPQFLISFYEKMQSDKGSIPDRFSAQQFSDYHSELNMSSLELGDSALYFCASSFTTAEYNGYTFGSGTRLTVV.